This T cell receptor beta chain was captured by sequencing in a study of PD-1 blockade in classical Hodgkin lymphoma. Study-wide context: Patients were administered nivolumab (3 mg/kg intravenously) every 2 weeks. General study findings and limits: Reported baseline diversity: healthy donors highest, relapsed/refractory patients lowest. Patients who began taking nivolumab under 1 year after ASCT were left out. Partial responders and progressors had significantly lower baseline TCR diversity.

The V gene lost 4 bases and the J gene lost 0 bases, with 13 bases spanning the gap. Germline loops: CDR1 SGHVS, CDR2 FQNEAQ. This CDR3 region has 16 residues. Points on this clone: The target antigen is unknown.

Time point defined: cycle 4 day 1 (C4D1), after more than five weeks of nivolumab. All the patients suffered relapse after autologous stem cell transplantation, and brentuximab vedotin exposure differed. Sequencing was performed with immunoSEQ multiplex PCR; in TCRdb, only in-frame clones are kept and a portion is missing. The sample has tens of thousands of clones; 78% are singletons. The J gene is TRBJ1-5, the V gene TRBV7-8; maybe TRBD1 (6 bases). This TCR derives from a human donor with classical Hodgkin lymphoma. The sequencing here drew on peripheral blood mononuclear cells (PBMCs), taken before the fourth cycle of nivolumab. The CDR3 nucleotides are TGTGCCAGCAGCTCCGGACAGACTTATAGCAATCAGCCCCAGCATTTT. It yields the protein CASSSGQTYSNQPQHF.